Reported below is one TCR beta chain. Its antigen is as yet unknown. The authors reverse transcribed 0.5 to 1 ug RNA with random hexamers. Each CDR3 protein is one row after TCRdb ran MiXCR on the immunoSEQ multiplex PCR reads. The sample includes about 150,000 distinct CDR3 sequences, nearly 97% of them seen just once. CD8+ and CD4+ T cells from blood underwent TCR beta sequencing, which was carried out in a high-throughput format. The multiple sclerosis control group was made up of treatment-naive patients with stable or active relapsing-remitting disease. The CDR3 totals 15 residues. CDR1 is LNHNV, CDR2 YYDKDF, per germline (reference sequence). V dropped 1 base and J dropped 4; count of bases not matched to a gene: 6. This specimen comes from a study of CD8 T cells in Susac syndrome. Study-wide results and caveats: The study conceded that its TCR sequencing and HLA analysis involved relatively few individuals.

The specimen was CD8+ T cells from PBMCs. V gene TRBV15 combines with J gene TRBJ2-7; 8 bases are a match to TRBD2. The TCR sequence derives from a human donor with multiple sclerosis. CDR3 coding DNA: TGTGCCACCAGCAGAGCGGATAGCGGGAAGTACGAGCAGTACTTC. It is translated as CATSRADSGKYEQYF.